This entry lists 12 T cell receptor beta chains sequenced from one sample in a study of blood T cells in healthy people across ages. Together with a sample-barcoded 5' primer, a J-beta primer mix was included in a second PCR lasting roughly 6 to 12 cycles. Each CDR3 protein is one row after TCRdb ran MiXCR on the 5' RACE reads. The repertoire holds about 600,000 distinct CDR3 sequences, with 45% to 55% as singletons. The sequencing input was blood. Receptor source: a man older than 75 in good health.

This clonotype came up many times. The CDR3 region has the DNA TGTGCCAGCAGCCAAGACGTAGAGGCGCAGTTCTTC. It specifies CASSQDVEAQFF. The chain combines TRBV4-2 with TRBJ2-1; D gene unclear. The germline CDR1 and CDR2 sequences are LGHNA and YNFKEQ. V was clipped by 0 bases and J by 12 bases, with 9 bases between them. The CDR3 sequence is 12 residues long.

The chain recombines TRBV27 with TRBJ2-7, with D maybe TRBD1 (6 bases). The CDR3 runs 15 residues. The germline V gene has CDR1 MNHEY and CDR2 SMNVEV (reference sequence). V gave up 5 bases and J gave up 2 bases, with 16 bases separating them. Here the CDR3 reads CASSPTLAGAYEQYF. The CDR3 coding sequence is TGTGCCAGCAGTCCTACCCTGGCAGGGGCCTACGAGCAGTACTTC.

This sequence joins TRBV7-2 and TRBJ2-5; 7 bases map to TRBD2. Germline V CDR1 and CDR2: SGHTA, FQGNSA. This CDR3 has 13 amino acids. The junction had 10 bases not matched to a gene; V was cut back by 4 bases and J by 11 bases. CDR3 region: CASSSGTISAQYF. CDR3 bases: TGTGCCAGCAGCTCGGGGACTATCTCGGCGCAGTACTTC.

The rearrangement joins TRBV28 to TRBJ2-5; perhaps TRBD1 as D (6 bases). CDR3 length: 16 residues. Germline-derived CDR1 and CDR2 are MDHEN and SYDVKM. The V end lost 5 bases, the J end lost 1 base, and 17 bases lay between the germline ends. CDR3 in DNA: TGTGCCAGCAGTCCCTCAGGGGAAAACCCCCAAGAGACCCAGTACTTC. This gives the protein CASSPSGENPQETQYF.

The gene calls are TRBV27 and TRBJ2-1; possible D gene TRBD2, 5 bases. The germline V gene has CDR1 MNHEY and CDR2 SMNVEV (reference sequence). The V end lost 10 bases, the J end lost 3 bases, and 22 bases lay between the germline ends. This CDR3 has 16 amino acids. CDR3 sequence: CATERGRALDYNEQFF. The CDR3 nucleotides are TGTGCCACCGAACGGGGAAGGGCACTAGACTACAATGAGCAGTTCTTC.

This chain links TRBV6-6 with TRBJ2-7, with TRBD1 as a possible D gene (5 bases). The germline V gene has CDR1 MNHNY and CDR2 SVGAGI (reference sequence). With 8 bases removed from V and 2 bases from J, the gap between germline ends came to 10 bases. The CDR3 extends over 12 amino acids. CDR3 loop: CASGSGTYEQYF. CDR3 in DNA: TGTGCCAGCGGGTCAGGGACCTACGAGCAGTACTTC.

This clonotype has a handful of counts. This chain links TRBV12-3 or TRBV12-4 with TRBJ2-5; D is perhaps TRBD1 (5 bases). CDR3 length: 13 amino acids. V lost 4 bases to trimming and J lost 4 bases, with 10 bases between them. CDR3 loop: CASSWGSRETQYF. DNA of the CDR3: TGTGCCAGCAGTTGGGGCAGCCGAGAGACCCAGTACTTC.

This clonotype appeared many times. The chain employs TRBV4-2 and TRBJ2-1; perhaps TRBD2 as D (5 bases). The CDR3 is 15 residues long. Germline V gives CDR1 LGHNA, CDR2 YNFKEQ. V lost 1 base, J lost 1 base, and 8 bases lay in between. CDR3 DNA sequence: TGTGCCAGCAGCCAAGGGACTTCATCCTACAATGAGCAGTTCTTC. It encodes CASSQGTSSYNEQFF.

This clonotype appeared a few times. The CDR3 here is CASSEQGFDEQYF. The CDR3 nucleotides read TGTGCCAGCAGCGAACAGGGATTCGACGAGCAGTACTTC. The chain links TRBV25-1 to TRBJ2-4; D may be TRBD1 (6 bases). The J call is doubtful: the DNA matches TRBJ2-7 better. This CDR3 is 13 amino acids long. The germline V gene has CDR1 MGHDK and CDR2 SYGVNS.

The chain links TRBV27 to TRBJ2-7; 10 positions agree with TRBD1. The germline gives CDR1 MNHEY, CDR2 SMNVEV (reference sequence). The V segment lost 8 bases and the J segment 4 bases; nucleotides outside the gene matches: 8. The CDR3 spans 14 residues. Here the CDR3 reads CASAEGQGMYEQYF. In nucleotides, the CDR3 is TGTGCCAGCGCCGAGGGACAGGGGATGTACGAGCAGTACTTC.

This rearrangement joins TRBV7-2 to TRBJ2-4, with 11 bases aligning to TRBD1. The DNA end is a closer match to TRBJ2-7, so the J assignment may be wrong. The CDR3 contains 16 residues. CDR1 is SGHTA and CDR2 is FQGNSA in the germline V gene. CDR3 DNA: TGTGCCAGCAGCCTCATCCCCGTGGGGACAGGGGGCGAGCAGTACTTC. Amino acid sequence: CASSLIPVGTGGEQYF.

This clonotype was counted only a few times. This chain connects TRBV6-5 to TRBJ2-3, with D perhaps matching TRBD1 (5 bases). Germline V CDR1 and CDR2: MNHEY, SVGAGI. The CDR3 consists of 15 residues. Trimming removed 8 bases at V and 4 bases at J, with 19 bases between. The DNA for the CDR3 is TGTGCCAGCGGAAACCGGGCAGGGCTCTCAGATACGCAGTATTTT. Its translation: CASGNRAGLSDTQYF.